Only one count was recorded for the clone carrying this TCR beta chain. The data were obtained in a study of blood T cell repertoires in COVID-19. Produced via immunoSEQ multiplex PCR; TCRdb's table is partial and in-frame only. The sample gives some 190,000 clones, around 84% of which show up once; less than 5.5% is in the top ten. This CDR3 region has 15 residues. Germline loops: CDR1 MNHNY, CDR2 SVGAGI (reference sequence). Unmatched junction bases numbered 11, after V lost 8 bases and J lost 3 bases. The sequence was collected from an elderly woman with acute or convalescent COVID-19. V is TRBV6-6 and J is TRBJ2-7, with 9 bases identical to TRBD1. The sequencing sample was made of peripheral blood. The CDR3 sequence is CASYRTGEGFYEQYF. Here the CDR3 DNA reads TGTGCCAGCTACCGGACAGGGGAGGGGTTCTACGAGCAGTACTTC.